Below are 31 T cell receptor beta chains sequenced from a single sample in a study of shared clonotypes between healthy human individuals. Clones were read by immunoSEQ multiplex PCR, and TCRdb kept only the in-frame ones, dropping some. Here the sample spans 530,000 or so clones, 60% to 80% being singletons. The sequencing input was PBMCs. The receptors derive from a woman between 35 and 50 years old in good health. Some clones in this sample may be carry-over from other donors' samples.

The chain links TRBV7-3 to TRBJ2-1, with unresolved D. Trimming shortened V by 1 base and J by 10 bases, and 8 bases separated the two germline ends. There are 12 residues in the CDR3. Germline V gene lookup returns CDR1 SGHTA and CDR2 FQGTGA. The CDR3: CASSLMAGEQFF. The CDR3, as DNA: TGTGCCAGCAGCTTAATGGCCGGGGAGCAGTTCTTC.

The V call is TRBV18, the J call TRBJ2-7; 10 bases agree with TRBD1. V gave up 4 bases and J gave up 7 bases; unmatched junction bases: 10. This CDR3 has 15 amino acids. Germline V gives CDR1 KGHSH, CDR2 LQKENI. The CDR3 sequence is CASSLSGTGAWEQYF. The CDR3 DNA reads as TGTGCCAGCTCACTGTCCGGGACAGGGGCTTGGGAGCAGTACTTC.

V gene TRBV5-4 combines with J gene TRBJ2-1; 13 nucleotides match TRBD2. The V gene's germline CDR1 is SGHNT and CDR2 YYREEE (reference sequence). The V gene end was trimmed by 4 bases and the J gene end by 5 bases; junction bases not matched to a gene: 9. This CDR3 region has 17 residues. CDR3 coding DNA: TGTGCCAGCAGCACCAGGACTAGCGGGAGTCCCCACAATGAGCAGTTCTTC. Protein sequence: CASSTRTSGSPHNEQFF. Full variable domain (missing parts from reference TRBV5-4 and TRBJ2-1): ETGVTQSPTHLIKTRGQQVTLRCSSQSGHNTVSWYQQALGQGPQFIFQYYREEENGRGNFPPRFSGLQFPNYSSELNVNALELDDSALYLCASSTRTSGSPHNEQFFGPGTRLTVL.

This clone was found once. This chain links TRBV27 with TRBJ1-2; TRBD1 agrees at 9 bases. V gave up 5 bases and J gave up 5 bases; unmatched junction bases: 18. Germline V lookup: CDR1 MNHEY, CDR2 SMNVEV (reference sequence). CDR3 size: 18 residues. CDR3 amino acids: CASSPLGTGQGARYGYTF. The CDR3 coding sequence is TGTGCCAGCAGTCCGCTTGGGACAGGGCAAGGGGCCAGGTATGGCTACACCTTC.

The CDR3 spells CASRFKGNPATPYGYTF. CDR3 sequence (DNA): TGTGCAAGTCGCTTTAAGGGAAATCCGGCCACTCCCTATGGCTACACCTTC. The gene calls are TRBV12-2 and TRBJ1-2. TRBV12-2 is recorded as a pseudogene. CDR3 length: 17 residues.

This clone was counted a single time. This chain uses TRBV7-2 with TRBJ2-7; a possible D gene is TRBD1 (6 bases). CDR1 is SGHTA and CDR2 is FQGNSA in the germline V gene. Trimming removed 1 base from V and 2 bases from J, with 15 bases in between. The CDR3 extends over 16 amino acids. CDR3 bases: TGTGCCAGCAGCTTAGTTCCAGGGGTAATCACCTACGAGCAGTACTTC. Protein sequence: CASSLVPGVITYEQYF.

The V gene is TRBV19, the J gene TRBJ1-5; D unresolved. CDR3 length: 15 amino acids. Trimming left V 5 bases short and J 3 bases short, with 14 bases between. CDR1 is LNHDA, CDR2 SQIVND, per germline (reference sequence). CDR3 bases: TGTGCCAGTAGTCCCGCCGCCAGAAACAATCAGCCCCAGCATTTT. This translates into CASSPAARNNQPQHF.

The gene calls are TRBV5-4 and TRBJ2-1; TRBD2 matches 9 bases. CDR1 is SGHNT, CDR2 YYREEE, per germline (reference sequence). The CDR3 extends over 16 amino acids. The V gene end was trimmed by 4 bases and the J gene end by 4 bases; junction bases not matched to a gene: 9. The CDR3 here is CASSDGGLAPYNEQFF. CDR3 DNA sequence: TGTGCCAGCAGCGATGGTGGACTAGCGCCGTACAATGAGCAGTTCTTC.

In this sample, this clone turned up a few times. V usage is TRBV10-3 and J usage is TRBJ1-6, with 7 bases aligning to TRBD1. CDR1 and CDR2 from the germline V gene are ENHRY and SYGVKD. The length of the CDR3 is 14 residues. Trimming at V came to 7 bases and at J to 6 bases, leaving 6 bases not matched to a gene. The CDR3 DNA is TGTGCCATCACCGAACAGGGGCGTAATTCACCCCTCCACTTT. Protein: CAITEQGRNSPLHF.

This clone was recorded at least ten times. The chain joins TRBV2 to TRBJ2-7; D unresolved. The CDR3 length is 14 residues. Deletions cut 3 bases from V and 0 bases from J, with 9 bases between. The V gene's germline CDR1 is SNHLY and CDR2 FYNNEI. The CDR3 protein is CASSEGSYSYEQYF. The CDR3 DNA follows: TGTGCCAGCAGTGAGGGCAGCTACTCCTACGAGCAGTACTTC.

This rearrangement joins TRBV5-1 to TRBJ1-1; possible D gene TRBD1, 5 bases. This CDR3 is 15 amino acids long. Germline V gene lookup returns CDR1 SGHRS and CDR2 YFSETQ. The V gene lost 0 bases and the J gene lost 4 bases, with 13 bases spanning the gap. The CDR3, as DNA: TGCGCCAGCAGCTTGGCATCAGGGCTAGGCACTGAAGCTTTCTTT. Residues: CASSLASGLGTEAFF.

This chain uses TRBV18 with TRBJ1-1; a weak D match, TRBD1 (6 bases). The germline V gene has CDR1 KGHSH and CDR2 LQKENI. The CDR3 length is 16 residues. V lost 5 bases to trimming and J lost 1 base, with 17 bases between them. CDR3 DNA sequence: TGTGCCAGCTCATCCCCCTCGGGACACAAGAACACTGAAGCTTTCTTT. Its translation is CASSSPSGHKNTEAFF.

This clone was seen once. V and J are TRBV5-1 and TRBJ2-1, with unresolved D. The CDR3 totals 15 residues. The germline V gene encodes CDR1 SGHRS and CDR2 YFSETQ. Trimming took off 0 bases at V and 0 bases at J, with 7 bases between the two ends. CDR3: CASSLGEFSYNEQFF. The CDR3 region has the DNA TGCGCCAGCAGCTTGGGAGAGTTCTCCTACAATGAGCAGTTCTTC.

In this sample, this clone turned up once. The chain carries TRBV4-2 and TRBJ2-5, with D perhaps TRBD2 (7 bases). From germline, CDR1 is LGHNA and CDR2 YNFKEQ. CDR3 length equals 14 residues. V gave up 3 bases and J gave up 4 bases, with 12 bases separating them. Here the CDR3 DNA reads TGTGCCAGCAGCCAGGGGGAGGGGGGAGAGACCCAGTACTTC. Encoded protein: CASSQGEGGETQYF.

This CDR3 is CASSGGGPRETQYF. The CDR3 coding sequence is TGTGCCAGCAGCGGCGGGGGCCCGAGGGAGACCCAGTACTTC. The rearrangement links TRBV5-6 to TRBJ2-5; maybe TRBD2 (7 bases). The V and J ends lost 4 bases and 5 bases respectively, with 15 bases between them. This CDR3 region has 14 residues. Per the germline V gene, CDR1 is SGHDT and CDR2 is YYEEEE.

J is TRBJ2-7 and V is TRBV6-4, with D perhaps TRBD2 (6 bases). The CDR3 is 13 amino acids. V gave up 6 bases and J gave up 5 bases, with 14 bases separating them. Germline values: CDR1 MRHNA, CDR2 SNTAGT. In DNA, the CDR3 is TGTGCCAGCAGCCGAACTAGCTTACACGAGCAGTACTTC. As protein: CASSRTSLHEQYF.

CDR3 DNA sequence: TGTGCCAGTATAGCGGGAGGGGAGGCGCCAGATACGCAGTATTTT. Its protein is CASIAGGEAPDTQYF. The chain joins TRBV7-8 to TRBJ2-3; 11 bases are shared with TRBD2. The CDR3 runs to 15 residues. V lost 9 bases and J lost 4; bases outside the gene matches: 9. Germline CDR1 is SGHVS and CDR2 is FQNEAQ.

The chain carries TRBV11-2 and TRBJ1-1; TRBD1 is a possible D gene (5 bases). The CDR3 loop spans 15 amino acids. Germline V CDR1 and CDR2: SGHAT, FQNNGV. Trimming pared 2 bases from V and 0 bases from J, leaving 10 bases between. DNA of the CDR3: TGTGCCAGCAGCTTATTTCGGGGACTGAACACTGAAGCTTTCTTT. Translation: CASSLFRGLNTEAFF.

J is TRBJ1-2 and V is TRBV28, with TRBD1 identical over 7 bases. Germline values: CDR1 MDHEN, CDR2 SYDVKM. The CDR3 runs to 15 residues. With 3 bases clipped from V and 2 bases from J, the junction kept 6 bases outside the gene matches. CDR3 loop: CASSFARGGNYGYTF. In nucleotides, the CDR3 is TGTGCCAGCAGTTTCGCCAGGGGGGGAAACTATGGCTACACCTTC.

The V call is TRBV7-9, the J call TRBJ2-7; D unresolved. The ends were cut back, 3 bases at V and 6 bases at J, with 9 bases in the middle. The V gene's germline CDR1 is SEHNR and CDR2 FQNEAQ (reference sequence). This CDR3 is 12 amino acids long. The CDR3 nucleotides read TGTGCCAGCAGCTTCGGGCTTAGCGAGCAGTACTTC. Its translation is CASSFGLSEQYF.

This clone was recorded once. The CDR3 loop reads CATSPGRGVSNEQFF. In DNA, the CDR3 is TGTGCCACCAGCCCCGGGAGGGGGGTGTCGAATGAGCAGTTCTTC. This chain joins TRBV15 and TRBJ2-1; 8 nucleotides agree with TRBD2. CDR1 and CDR2 from the germline V gene are LNHNV and YYDKDF (reference sequence). The ends lost 5 bases at V and 7 bases at J; junction bases unmatched: 10. The length of the CDR3 is 15 residues.

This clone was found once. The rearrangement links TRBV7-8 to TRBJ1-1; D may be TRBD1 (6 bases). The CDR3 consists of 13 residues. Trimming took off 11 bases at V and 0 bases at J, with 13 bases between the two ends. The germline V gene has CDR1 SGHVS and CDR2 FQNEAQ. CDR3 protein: CASRWTVNTEAFF. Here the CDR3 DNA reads TGTGCCTCTCGGTGGACAGTGAACACTGAAGCTTTCTTT.

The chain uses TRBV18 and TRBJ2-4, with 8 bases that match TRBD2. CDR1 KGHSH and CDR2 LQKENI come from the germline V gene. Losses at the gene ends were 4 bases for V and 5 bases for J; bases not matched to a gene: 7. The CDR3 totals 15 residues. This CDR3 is CASSQSSGTENIQYF. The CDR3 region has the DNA TGTGCCAGCTCACAGAGTAGCGGGACTGAAAACATTCAGTACTTC.

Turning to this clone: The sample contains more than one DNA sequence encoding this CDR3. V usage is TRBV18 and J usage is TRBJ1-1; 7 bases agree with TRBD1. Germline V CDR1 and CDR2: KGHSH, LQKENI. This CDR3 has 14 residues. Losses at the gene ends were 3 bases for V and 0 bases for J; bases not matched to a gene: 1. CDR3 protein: CASSPTGVNTEAFF. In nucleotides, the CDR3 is TGTGCCAGCTCACCTACAGGGGTGAACACTGAAGCTTTCTTT. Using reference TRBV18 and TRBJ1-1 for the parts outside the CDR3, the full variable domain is NAGVMQNPRHLVRRRGQEARLRCSPMKGHSHVYWYRQLPEEGLKFMVYLQKENIIDESGMPKERFSAEFPKEGPSILRIQQVVRGDSAAYFCASSPTGVNTEAFFGQGTRLTVV.

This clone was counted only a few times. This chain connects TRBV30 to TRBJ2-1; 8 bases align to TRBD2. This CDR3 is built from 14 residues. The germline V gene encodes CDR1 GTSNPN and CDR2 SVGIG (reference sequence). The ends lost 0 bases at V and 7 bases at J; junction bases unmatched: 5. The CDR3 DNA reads TGTGCCTGGAGTGTACTAGCGGCTGGGAATGAGCAGTTCTTC. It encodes CAWSVLAAGNEQFF.

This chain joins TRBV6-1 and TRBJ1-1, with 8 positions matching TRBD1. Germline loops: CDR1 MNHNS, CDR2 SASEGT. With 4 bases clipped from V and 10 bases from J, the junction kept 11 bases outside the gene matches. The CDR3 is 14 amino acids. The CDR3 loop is CASSAQQGGRRAFF. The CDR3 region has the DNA TGTGCCAGCAGTGCCCAACAGGGGGGTCGGCGAGCTTTCTTT.

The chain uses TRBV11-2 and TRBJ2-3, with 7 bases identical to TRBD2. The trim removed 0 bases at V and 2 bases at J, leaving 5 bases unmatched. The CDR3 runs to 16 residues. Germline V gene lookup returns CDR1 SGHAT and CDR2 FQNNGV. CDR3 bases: TGTGCCAGCAGCTTAGATGGGGCGGGAGCCACAGATACGCAGTATTTT. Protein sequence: CASSLDGAGATDTQYF.

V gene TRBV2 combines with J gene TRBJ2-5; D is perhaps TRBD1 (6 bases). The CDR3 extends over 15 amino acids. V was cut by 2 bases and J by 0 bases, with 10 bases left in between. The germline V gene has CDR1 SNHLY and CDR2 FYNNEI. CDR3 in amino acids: CASSEQGSHQETQYF. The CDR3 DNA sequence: TGTGCCAGCAGTGAACAGGGGTCCCACCAAGAGACCCAGTACTTC. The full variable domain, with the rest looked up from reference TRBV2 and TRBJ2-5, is EPEVTQTPSHQVTQMGQEVILRCVPISNHLYFYWYRQILGQKVEFLVSFYNNEISEKSEIFDDQFSVERPDGSNFTLKIRSTKLEDSAMYFCASSEQGSHQETQYFGPGTRLLVL.

The chain's CDR3 is CASSRGRNTEAFF. In DNA form, the CDR3 reads TGTGCCAGCAGCCGCGGACGGAACACTGAAGCTTTCTTT. V usage is TRBV11-2 and J usage is TRBJ1-1; D gene uncertain. This CDR3 has 13 residues. Germline-derived CDR1 and CDR2 are SGHAT and FQNNGV. V was cut by 5 bases and J by 1 base, with 8 bases left in between.

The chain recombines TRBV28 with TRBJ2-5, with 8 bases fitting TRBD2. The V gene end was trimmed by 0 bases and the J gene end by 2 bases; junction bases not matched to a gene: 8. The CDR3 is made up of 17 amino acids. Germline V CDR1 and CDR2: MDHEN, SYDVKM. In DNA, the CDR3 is TGTGCCAGCAGTTTATGGTCAGCGGGAGTTGGACAAGAGACCCAGTACTTC. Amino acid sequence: CASSLWSAGVGQETQYF.

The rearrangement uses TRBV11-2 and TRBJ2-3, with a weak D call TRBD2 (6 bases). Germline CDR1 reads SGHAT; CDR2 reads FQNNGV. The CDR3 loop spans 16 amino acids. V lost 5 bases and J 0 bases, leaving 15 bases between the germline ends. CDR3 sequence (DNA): TGTGCCAGCAGCATTTGGGGGGAGCGGAGCACAGATACGCAGTATTTT. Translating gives CASSIWGERSTDTQYF.